One and the same sample provided the 9 T cell receptor beta chains below, sequenced in a study of shared clonotypes between healthy human individuals. CD45RO-negative CD8 cells positively selected for CCR7 made up the naive population, which excluded terminally differentiated effector memory CD45RA+ cells. Produced via immunoSEQ multiplex PCR; TCRdb's table is partial and in-frame only. The sample yields 2 million to 2.5 million clones, about 93% seen once. Specimen: naive CD8+ T cells from PBMCs. All receptors derive from a man between 18 and 35 years old in good health. Some clones in this sample may be carry-over from other donors' samples.

The chain recombines TRBV4-3 with TRBJ2-7; D gene ambiguous. CDR3 length equals 15 residues. V shed 0 bases and J shed 2 bases, with 11 bases lying between them. Germline lookup yields CDR1 LGHNA and CDR2 YSLEER. For the CDR3, the DNA is TGCGCCAGCAGCCAAGAGACGACGGCCCCCTACGAGCAGTACTTC. It translates to CASSQETTAPYEQYF.

In this sample, this clone turned up once. The sample has other DNA sequences that encode this CDR3 too. This chain links TRBV9 with TRBJ2-1; 10 bases match TRBD2. V shed 2 bases and J 0 bases; nucleotides not matched to a gene: 2. Germline V gene lookup returns CDR1 SGDLS and CDR2 YYNGEE. This CDR3 region has 16 residues. CDR3 nucleotide sequence: TGTGCCAGCAGCGTCTCTAGCGGGGGCTCCTACAATGAGCAGTTCTTC. This codes for CASSVSSGGSYNEQFF.

The rearrangement uses TRBV7-9 and TRBJ2-1; 8 bases align to TRBD2. The CDR3 loop spans 17 amino acids. After removal of 5 bases from V and 6 bases from J, the junction contained 15 bases not matched to a gene. CDR1 is SEHNR, CDR2 FQNEAQ, per germline (reference sequence). CDR3 nucleotides: TGTGCCAGCAGCCCTCTTGGGTTAGCGGGACTCTCCAATGAGCAGTTCTTC. This gives the protein CASSPLGLAGLSNEQFF.

With regard to this clone: The DNA is left out, because the CDR3 cannot be placed on it with certainty; the CDR3 is given as TCRdb lists it. The J gene is TRBJ1-2, the V gene TRBV9; the table's D call TRBD1 went unverified against the DNA. Both ends counted, the CDR3 spans 14 residues. Looked up from germline, CDR1 is SGDLS and CDR2 is YYNGEE. CDR3 residues: CASSVATGTVSHTF.

The J gene is TRBJ2-7, the V gene TRBV7-8; D possibly matches TRBD1 or TRBD2 (5 bases each). Germline V lookup: CDR1 SGHVS, CDR2 FQNEAQ. V was shortened by 6 bases and J by 3 bases, with 18 bases between the two germline ends. The CDR3 runs 15 residues. The CDR3 reads CASRATGASFYEQYF. The CDR3 bases are TGTGCCAGCAGGGCGACCGGGGCCTCCTTCTACGAGCAGTACTTC.

CDR3 sequence reads: CASMYSQGGYEQYF. The CDR3 nucleotides are TGTGCCAGCATGTACTCGCAGGGGGGTTACGAGCAGTACTTC. This chain uses TRBV27 with TRBJ2-7; TRBD1 is a possible D gene (7 bases). Between the trimmed V and J ends, which lost 7 bases and 4 bases, there was a span of 17 bases. The CDR3 has 14 residues. Germline lookup yields CDR1 MNHEY and CDR2 SMNVEV (reference sequence).

On this clone: The same CDR3 arises from other DNA sequences in this sample as well. The gene calls are TRBV7-9 and TRBJ2-7; 7 bases are shared with TRBD1. The CDR3 spans 14 residues. Germline trimming cut 5 bases from V and 2 bases from J; bases unmatched to any gene: 6. The V gene's germline CDR1 is SEHNR and CDR2 FQNEAQ (reference sequence). As DNA, the CDR3 is TGTGCCAGCAGCCCCCGACAGGGACCCTACGAGCAGTACTTC. Its translation is CASSPRQGPYEQYF.

The gene calls are TRBV27 and TRBJ2-7; D is perhaps TRBD1 or TRBD2 (5 bases each). The CDR3 covers 13 residues. Trimming pared 4 bases from V and 12 bases from J, leaving 19 bases between. CDR1 MNHEY and CDR2 SMNVEV come from the germline V gene (reference sequence). The CDR3 here is CASSSNPGPLVYF. The CDR3 DNA sequence: TGTGCCAGCAGTTCGAACCCGGGACCCCTCGTGTACTTC.

The chain combines TRBV6-5 with TRBJ2-7, with D perhaps given as TRBD1 or TRBD2 (5 bases each). V was pared by 5 bases and J by 5 bases, with 19 bases between. Looked up from germline, CDR1 is MNHEY and CDR2 is SVGAGI. CDR3 length: 15 residues. CDR3 in DNA: TGTGCCAGCAGTCCTTATCGGGGCAGAGGAGACGAGCAGTACTTC. As protein: CASSPYRGRGDEQYF.